This TCR beta chain was retrieved from a study of beta chain features in type 1 diabetes. Study-wide context: Age, gender, cell numbers and subset yield matched between patients and controls. Study results and limitations: Any PCR bias toward short templates would affect both groups alike.

Investigators reverse transcribed all isolated RNA, so they sequenced expressed TCRB transcripts. Only in-frame clones appear in the TCRdb table, and some are missing; sequencing was by immunoSEQ multiplex PCR. The repertoire includes about 220,000 clones, approximately 11% of them detected once, and roughly 1.3% sits in the top ten. The CDR3 runs 15 residues. J gave up 3 bases and V 2 bases, and 6 bases lay outside the gene matches. CDR1 SQVTM and CDR2 ANQGSEA come from the germline V gene. This clone was counted a few times. What it binds is not known. V gene TRBV29-1 combines with J gene TRBJ2-5; the match to TRBD2 covers 10 bases. The TCR comes from a young man in good health. The sequencing sample was made of central memory CD4+ T cells from blood. This CDR3 reads CSVESPTSGKETQYF. CDR3 DNA sequence: TGCAGCGTTGAATCCCCCACTAGCGGGAAAGAGACCCAGTACTTC.